The next 21 T cell receptor beta chains were all read from a single sample in a study of cytomegalovirus exposure and HLA in healthy donors. It was with 60 Vbeta and 13 Jbeta primers that the PCR ran. Sequencing used immunoSEQ multiplex PCR; TCRdb keeps in-frame clones, though not all of them. The repertoire includes roughly 300,000 clones, 86% of them detected once, and roughly 4% sits in the top ten. The specimen sequenced was PBMCs. The receptors come from a middle-aged man in good health and CMV-seropositive.

This chain uses TRBV4-1 with TRBJ1-3, with 7 bases lining up with TRBD1. Germline V gene sequence: CDR1 MGHRA, CDR2 YSYEKL. V trimming: 3 bases; J trimming: 0 bases; junction bases outside the gene matches: 8. This CDR3 has 17 residues. The CDR3 protein is CASSHLGQTSSGNTIYF. The DNA of the CDR3 is TGCGCCAGCAGCCACCTGGGACAGACGAGCTCTGGAAACACCATATATTTT.

This chain joins TRBV7-8 and TRBJ2-7; D possibly corresponds to TRBD2 (6 bases). Looked up from germline, CDR1 is SGHVS and CDR2 is FQNEAQ. Trimming cost V 5 bases and J 5 bases, with 13 bases left between them. The CDR3 spans 13 residues. This CDR3 is CASSLTGVHEQYF. The CDR3 coding sequence is TGTGCCAGCAGCCTGACGGGGGTTCACGAGCAGTACTTC. Together with reference TRBV7-8 and TRBJ2-7, the CDR3 gives the full variable domain: GAGVSQSPRYKVAKRGQDVALRCDPISGHVSLFWYQQALGQGPEFLTYFQNEAQLDKSGLPSDRFFAERPEGSVSTLKIQRTQQEDSAVYLCASSLTGVHEQYFGPGTRLTVT.

This clone has a handful of counts. The rearrangement joins TRBV6-1 to TRBJ2-7; TRBD1 is a possible D gene (6 bases). V was pared by 4 bases and J by 5 bases, with 9 bases between. The CDR3 is made up of 12 amino acids. Germline CDR1 MNHNS, CDR2 SASEGT. The CDR3 sequence is CASSGTEDEQYF. In nucleotides, the CDR3 is TGTGCCAGCAGTGGGACAGAGGACGAGCAGTACTTC.

The genes are TRBV9 and TRBJ2-6; D is possibly TRBD2 (5 bases). The germline V and J ends were trimmed by 0 bases and 0 bases, with 10 bases remaining between them. The CDR3 length is 17 residues. Germline-derived CDR1 and CDR2 are SGDLS and YYNGEE. DNA for the CDR3: TGTGCCAGCAGCGTAGCAGCGGTCTACTCTGGGGCCAACGTCCTGACTTTC. Translated, it gives CASSVAAVYSGANVLTF.

The chain uses TRBV9 and TRBJ1-2; D may be TRBD1 (6 bases). Germline assignment: CDR1 SGDLS and CDR2 YYNGEE. This CDR3 comprises 13 residues. V was pared by 3 bases and J by 4 bases, with 10 bases between. The CDR3 nucleotides read TGTGCCAGCAGCGAAGGACAGACCTATGGCTACACCTTC. It yields the protein CASSEGQTYGYTF.

This clone was observed a single time. The J gene is TRBJ2-3, the V gene TRBV19; 8 nucleotides agree with TRBD1. V trimming: 11 bases; J trimming: 3 bases; junction bases outside the gene matches: 7. Germline values: CDR1 LNHDA, CDR2 SQIVND (reference sequence). The CDR3 runs to 13 residues. CDR3 residues: CAAGQGSTDTQYF. DNA of the CDR3: TGTGCCGCCGGACAGGGTTCAACAGATACGCAGTATTTT.

The genes are TRBV19 and TRBJ2-3; D might be TRBD2 (6 bases). V lost 7 bases to trimming and J lost 0 bases, with 14 bases between them. CDR1 is LNHDA, CDR2 SQIVND, per germline (reference sequence). CDR3 length equals 15 residues. This chain's CDR3 is CASKGAGTSTDTQYF. CDR3 bases: TGTGCCAGTAAAGGGGCCGGGACTAGCACAGATACGCAGTATTTT.

The V gene is TRBV18, the J gene TRBJ2-7; TRBD1 aligns across 7 bases. CDR3 length: 14 residues. V gave up 3 bases and J gave up 0 bases; unmatched junction bases: 2. Germline-derived CDR1 and CDR2 are KGHSH and LQKENI. The CDR3 bases are TGTGCCAGCTCACCCAGGGACAGCTCCTACGAGCAGTACTTC. Its translation: CASSPRDSSYEQYF.

CDR3 sequence reads: CASPQGFPDSTDTQYF. Here the CDR3 DNA reads TGTGCCAGCCCACAGGGGTTTCCCGATAGCACAGATACGCAGTATTTT. This rearrangement joins TRBV7-9 to TRBJ2-3, with TRBD1 matching 7 bases. CDR1 is SEHNR and CDR2 is FQNEAQ in the germline V gene (reference sequence). Trimming cost V 8 bases and J 0 bases; bases outside gene matches: 11. The CDR3 covers 16 residues.

The gene calls are TRBV28 and TRBJ1-2; D is uncertain. Germline lookup yields CDR1 MDHEN and CDR2 SYDVKM. This CDR3 comprises 14 residues. The V end lost 5 bases, the J end lost 2 bases, and 12 bases lay between the germline ends. CDR3 bases: TGTGCCAGCAGTCCCCCCGCCCGGAACTATGGCTACACCTTC. Protein product: CASSPPARNYGYTF.

As to this clone: Compared with germline, one end of the junction differs, possibly owing to a read error. This chain uses TRBV7-9 with TRBJ2-1; TRBD1 matches at 7 bases. Germline assignment: CDR1 SEHNR and CDR2 FQNEAQ (reference sequence). The length of the CDR3 is 16 residues. The CDR3 sequence is CSSIQGYGAGLYEQFF. The CDR3 DNA is TGTTCCAGCATACAGGGGTATGGCGCCGGTTTATATGAGCAGTTCTTC.

The chain recombines TRBV7-3 with TRBJ2-1, with D tentatively TRBD1 (5 bases). Trimming took off 5 bases at V and 9 bases at J, with 17 bases between the two ends. From germline, CDR1 is SGHTA and CDR2 FQGTGA. This CDR3 contains 14 residues. The CDR3 here is CASSDLGGAIEQFF. CDR3 nucleotides: TGTGCCAGCAGCGATCTAGGTGGGGCCATTGAGCAGTTCTTC.

This chain uses TRBV7-9 with TRBJ2-5, with 14 bases identical to TRBD2. The CDR3 length is 17 residues. Unmatched junction bases numbered 8, after V lost 4 bases and J lost 4 bases. CDR1 and CDR2 (germline): SEHNR, FQNEAQ (reference sequence). The CDR3 coding sequence is TGTGCCAGCAGCTCCGGACTAGCGGGAGGAGGTGGAGAGACCCAGTACTTC. Translated: CASSSGLAGGGGETQYF.

This clone appeared a few times. This rearrangement joins TRBV6-5 to TRBJ2-5; 8 bases are a match to TRBD1. V shed 0 bases, J shed 5 bases, and the junction held 8 bases outside the gene matches. CDR1 and CDR2 (germline): MNHEY, SVGAGI. CDR3 length: 16 residues. The CDR3 DNA is TGTGCCAGCAGTTACTCCCCCACAGGGGGTAGGGAGACCCAGTACTTC. Translating gives CASSYSPTGGRETQYF.

The rearrangement links TRBV19 to TRBJ1-1; D gene unclear. This CDR3 has 15 residues. Germline CDR1 reads LNHDA; CDR2 reads SQIVND (reference sequence). Trimming took off 7 bases at V and 1 base at J, with 16 bases between the two ends. The CDR3 reads CASNSRGSPNTEAFF. DNA of the CDR3: TGTGCCAGTAATAGCCGAGGCAGCCCGAACACTGAAGCTTTCTTT.

This sequence joins TRBV7-3 and TRBJ2-2; 10 bases align to TRBD2. The CDR3 covers 16 residues. J lost 5 bases, V lost 2 bases, and 5 bases had no gene match. CDR1 is SGHTA and CDR2 is FQGTGA in the germline V gene. CDR3 sequence reads: CASSLLSGRSTGELFF. The CDR3, as DNA: TGTGCCAGCAGCTTACTTAGCGGGAGGAGTACCGGGGAGCTGTTTTTT.

The genes are TRBV6-5 and TRBJ1-1; perhaps TRBD1 as D (6 bases). The V gene lost 8 bases and the J gene lost 10 bases, with 14 bases spanning the gap. The CDR3 is 11 residues long. Germline loops: CDR1 MNHEY, CDR2 SVGAGI. The CDR3 DNA follows: TGTGCCAGCGGCGGACAGCTGGCAGCTTTCTTT. It yields the protein CASGGQLAAFF.

J is TRBJ1-2 and V is TRBV2; 9 positions match TRBD1. Trimming at V came to 6 bases and at J to 4 bases, leaving 0 bases not matched to a gene. There are 12 residues in the CDR3. Germline V gene data show CDR1 as SNHLY and CDR2 as FYNNEI. CDR3 coding DNA: TGTGCCAGCAGGACAGGGGGCTATGGCTACACCTTC. This codes for CASRTGGYGYTF. Supplemented by reference TRBV2 and TRBJ1-2, the full variable domain reads EPEVTQTPSHQVTQMGQEVILRCVPISNHLYFYWYRQILGQKVEFLVSFYNNEISEKSEIFDDQFSVERPDGSNFTLKIRSTKLEDSAMYFCASRTGGYGYTFGSGTRLTVV.

This clone was counted only a few times. The J gene is TRBJ2-3, the V gene TRBV7-8; TRBD1 agrees at 7 bases. Germline CDR1 is SGHVS and CDR2 is FQNEAQ. The CDR3 runs 15 residues. Trimming at V came to 5 bases and at J to 1 base, leaving 6 bases not matched to a gene. The CDR3 sequence is CASSPRDRGTDTQYF. As DNA, the CDR3 is TGTGCCAGCAGCCCACGGGACAGAGGCACAGATACGCAGTATTTT.

The V call is TRBV15, the J call TRBJ2-7; a possible D gene is TRBD1 (5 bases). This CDR3 contains 13 residues. Germline CDR1 is LNHNV and CDR2 is YYDKDF (reference sequence). Trimming left V 2 bases short and J 0 bases short, with 5 bases between. The CDR3 spells CATSRQGSYEQYF. The CDR3 nucleotides read TGTGCCACCAGCAGACAGGGCTCCTACGAGCAGTACTTC.

The chain recombines TRBV28 with TRBJ1-5; 9 bases agree with TRBD1. This CDR3 spans 18 amino acids. CDR1 is MDHEN and CDR2 is SYDVKM in the germline V gene. J gave up 0 bases and V 7 bases, and 13 bases lay outside the gene matches. The CDR3 region has the DNA TGTGCCAGCATGGGGGGACAGGGAGGACTCTATAGCAATCAGCCCCAGCATTTT. Its protein is CASMGGQGGLYSNQPQHF.